These T cell receptor beta chains were read from a single sample in a study of blood T cell repertoires in COVID-19. Repertoires were generated with immunoSEQ multiplex PCR, while TCRdb's copy carries only in-frame clones and drops some. Of approximately 160,000 clones in the sample, 75% to 90% are singletons; the top ten hold 4% to 4.5%. Sequencing input: PBMCs or T cells enriched from blood (not recorded which). The receptors were gathered from a woman aged 45-65 years who had recovered from COVID-19. Each CDR3 is given with its conserved first and last residue. Fields, in order: V gene, J gene, D gene, clone size, CDR3 DNA, CDR3 protein. The D gene is left open where the match is weak. Size is stated for part of the rows, as once, few or many counts, or as a class when the clone is expanded.

>TRBV29-1|TRBJ1-3|NA|NA
TGCAGCGTGCAGGGTTCCGGAAACACCATATATTTT
CSVQGSGNTIYF
>TRBV30|TRBJ1-4|NA|NA
TGTGCCTGGAGGGAGGGGGAAAAACTGTTTTTT
CAWREGEKLFF
>TRBV9|TRBJ1-3|NA|NA
TGTGCCAGCAGCGTAGGAGGCCCAACCTCTGGAAACACCATATATTTT
CASSVGGPTSGNTIYF
>TRBV19|TRBJ1-3|NA|few
TGTGCCAGTAGCCCTTCCTTCGGAAACACCATATATTTT
CASSPSFGNTIYF
>TRBV6-5|TRBJ1-1|TRBD1|NA
TGTGCCAGCAGCCCGGGACAGGGAAAGACTGAAGCTTTCTTT
CASSPGQGKTEAFF
>TRBV2|TRBJ1-2|NA|NA
TGTGCCAGCAGGGGGGGGGCGTTTAACTATGGCTACACCTTC
CASRGGAFNYGYTF
>TRBV6-2/TRBV6-3|TRBJ2-5|NA|NA
TGTGCCAGCAGTTACCCCCCTGAGAGGGCGGGGACCCAGTACTTC
CASSYPPERAGTQYF
>TRBV5-1|TRBJ1-1|NA|NA
TGCGCCAGCAGCTTGGAAGGGTCAGGGATGAACACTGAAGCTTTCTTT
CASSLEGSGMNTEAFF
>TRBV7-6|TRBJ1-6|NA|NA
TGTGCCAGCAGCTTAAGTATTACGGGTCTCTCCAATTCACCCCTCCACTTT
CASSLSITGLSNSPLHF
>TRBV11-3|TRBJ2-1|TRBD1|NA
TGTGCCAGCAGCCCGCACGTCCCGGGACAGGGGGCTCTAGAGCAGTTCTTC
CASSPHVPGQGALEQFF
>TRBV2|TRBJ1-5|TRBD1|once
TGTGCCAGCACCATTCAGGGGGGCCAGCCCCAGCATTTT
CASTIQGGQPQHF
>TRBV9|TRBJ1-2|NA|NA
TGTGCCAGCAGCGGCGGGGATGGCTACACCTTC
CASSGGDGYTF
>TRBV4-1|TRBJ1-1|NA|NA
TGCGCCAGCAGCCAAGCTCGGGGTGAAGCTTTCTTT
CASSQARGEAFF
>TRBV5-1|TRBJ2-3|TRBD2|NA
TGCGCCAGCAGCTTGGACGGCGGGGGGATCACAGATACGCAGTATTTT
CASSLDGGGITDTQYF
>TRBV24-1|TRBJ2-1|TRBD2|NA
TGTGCCACCAGTGATTTAACAGCGGGAGGGCAGTTCTTC
CATSDLTAGGQFF
>TRBV14|TRBJ1-1|TRBD1|NA
TGTGCCAGCAGCGACAGGGCATGGGTTGAAGCTTTCTTT
CASSDRAWVEAFF
>TRBV9|TRBJ1-2|TRBD1|NA
TGTGCCAGCAGCCCCCGCCAGACAGGGGGGTATGGCTACACCTTC
CASSPRQTGGYGYTF
>TRBV19|TRBJ1-5|NA|NA
TGTGCCAGTAGTACTTCCTTCAGGTTTAATCAGCCCCAGCATTTT
CASSTSFRFNQPQHF
>TRBV28|TRBJ2-2|NA|NA
TGTGCCAGCGGGGGCACCACCGGGGAGCTGTTTTTT
CASGGTTGELFF
>TRBV30|TRBJ2-1|TRBD2|NA
TGTGCCTGGAGTCAGACTAGCGGAGTCAATGAGCAGTTCTTC
CAWSQTSGVNEQFF
>TRBV2|TRBJ1-1|TRBD1|NA
TGTGCCAGCAGGGGACAGGGGACTGAAGCTTTCTTT
CASRGQGTEAFF
>TRBV7-9|TRBJ1-1|NA|NA
TGTGCCAGCAGCTTCGCGGCGGTGAAGGACACTGAAGCTTTCTTT
CASSFAAVKDTEAFF
>TRBV4-1|TRBJ1-6|NA|NA
TGCGCCAGCAGCCAAGATGGGGCGTCGAATTCACCCCTCCACTTT
CASSQDGASNSPLHF
>TRBV13|TRBJ1-1|NA|once
TGTGCCAGCAGCTTAAGGCGCGGAGTGGGAGCTTTCTTT
CASSLRRGVGAFF
>TRBV28|TRBJ1-3|TRBD1|NA
TGTGCCAGCAGCGAAGGGACAGGGGGTAAAAACACCATATATTTT
CASSEGTGGKNTIYF
>TRBV27|TRBJ1-5|NA|NA
TGTGCCAGCAGTCCAGGTTGGAGGGGCGCGTACAGCAATCAGCCCCAGCATTTT
CASSPGWRGAYSNQPQHF
>TRBV11-2|TRBJ1-5|NA|once
TGTGCCAGCAGCCCGGTGGGGGGAAATCAGCCCCAGCATTTT
CASSPVGGNQPQHF
>TRBV15|TRBJ2-1|TRBD2|NA
TGTGCCACCAGCAGAGATCGGAATCCAGGACTAGTCTACAATGAGCAGTTCTTC
CATSRDRNPGLVYNEQFF